The 23 T cell receptor beta chains below all came from one sample that was sequenced in a study of T-cell memory formation after mild COVID-19. TCRdb itself ran the 5' RACE reads through MiXCR, one entry per CDR3 protein. The sample lists about 360,000 distinct CDR3 sequences, roughly 13% occurring once. Sequenced sample: PBMCs or a T cell subset sorted from them (not recorded which). These receptors were taken from a man between 18 and 35 years old who had mild COVID-19 (a few samples of this study predate the infection). Cell type and time point are not known.

V is TRBV6-5 and J is TRBJ2-7; 9 positions agree with TRBD2. The CDR3 spans 17 residues. V lost 8 bases to trimming and J lost 4 bases; unmatched junction nucleotides: 18. Germline CDR1 reads MNHEY; CDR2 reads SVGAGI. The CDR3 nucleotides read TGTGCCAGCCGGCCGCTAAAGGCTAGCGGGGCCTTTTACGAGCAGTACTTC. Translating gives CASRPLKASGAFYEQYF.

This rearrangement joins TRBV6-2 or TRBV6-3 to TRBJ2-1, with D perhaps matching TRBD1 (5 bases). Trimming left V 6 bases short and J 4 bases short, with 13 bases between. Germline V gene sequence: CDR1 MNHEY, CDR2 SVGEGT. This CDR3 is built from 14 residues. The CDR3 sequence is CASRAIDSYNEQFF. CDR3 nucleotides: TGTGCCAGCAGAGCCATTGACAGTTACAATGAGCAGTTCTTC.

The V and J genes are TRBV4-3 and TRBJ2-4; no definite D call. The CDR3 consists of 17 residues. Germline assignment: CDR1 LGHNA and CDR2 YSLEER. V was pared by 0 bases and J by 1 base, with 13 bases between. The CDR3 region is CASSQDQVGAAKNIQYF. The CDR3 nucleotides read TGCGCCAGCAGCCAAGATCAGGTGGGCGCGGCCAAAAACATTCAGTACTTC.

A few counts support this clonotype. The rearrangement links TRBV6-2 or TRBV6-3 to TRBJ2-7; D unresolved. The length of the CDR3 is 13 residues. Germline V lookup: CDR1 MNHEY, CDR2 SVGEGT. Trimming left V 6 bases short and J 6 bases short, with 15 bases between. For the CDR3, the DNA is TGTGCCAGCAGGCCAGTGGCCGGTCTCGAGCAGTACTTC. Residues: CASRPVAGLEQYF.

This clonotype was recorded at least ten times. The chain has TRBV12-3 or TRBV12-4 and TRBJ2-6; TRBD1 is a possible D gene (5 bases). The CDR3 consists of 15 residues. The V end was cut by 2 bases, the J end by 13 bases, with 18 bases between. CDR3: CASSLMWGPLPVLTF. CDR3 sequence (DNA): TGTGCCAGCAGTTTAATGTGGGGCCCCCTTCCGGTCCTGACTTTC.

This rearrangement joins TRBV4-1 to TRBJ1-6; TRBD1 matches 10 bases. CDR1 and CDR2 (germline): MGHRA, YSYEKL. The CDR3 is made up of 16 amino acids. J lost 5 bases, V lost 1 base, and 2 bases had no gene match. DNA for the CDR3: TGCGCCAGCAGCCAAGGGGGGACAGGGGATAATTCACCCCTCCACTTT. It encodes CASSQGGTGDNSPLHF.

The CDR3 protein is CASSVRSGTTETQYF. In nucleotides, the CDR3 is TGTGCCAGTAGCGTTCGGTCCGGGACTACGGAGACCCAGTACTTC. The genes are TRBV19 and TRBJ2-5; 7 positions match TRBD2. Unmatched junction bases numbered 12, after V lost 6 bases and J lost 5 bases. CDR1 LNHDA and CDR2 SQIVND come from the germline V gene (reference sequence). The CDR3 totals 15 residues. Supplemented by reference TRBV19 and TRBJ2-5, the full variable domain reads DGGITQSPKYLFRKEGQNVTLSCEQNLNHDAMYWYRQDPGQGLRLIYYSQIVNDFQKGDIAEGYSVSREKKESFPLTVTSAQKNPTAFYLCASSVRSGTTETQYFGPGTRLLVL.

The CDR3 loop is CAITNSGGANEQFF. For the CDR3, the DNA is TGTGCCATCACCAATAGCGGGGGGGCGAATGAGCAGTTCTTC. The V and J genes are TRBV10-3 and TRBJ2-1; 11 bases match TRBD2. This CDR3 has 14 amino acids. The germline V gene encodes CDR1 ENHRY and CDR2 SYGVKD. V was pared by 7 bases and J by 7 bases, with 6 bases of the junction left unmatched.

This rearrangement joins TRBV12-3 or TRBV12-4 to TRBJ2-3, with 8 bases aligning to TRBD2. This CDR3 is built from 14 residues. J lost 3 bases, V lost 9 bases, and 8 bases had no gene match. The CDR3 region is CARALGGGTDTQYF. Written as DNA, the CDR3 is TGTGCCAGAGCTCTCGGGGGGGGGACAGATACGCAGTATTTT.

This clonotype was observed a handful of times. This chain connects TRBV7-2 to TRBJ2-1; D is uncertain. V shed 8 bases and J shed 2 bases, with 10 bases lying between them. In germline, CDR1 is SGHTA, CDR2 FQGNSA. This CDR3 is built from 13 residues. As DNA, the CDR3 is TGTGCCAGCGGTCCTGGGCCCTACAATGAGCAGTTCTTC. This translates into CASGPGPYNEQFF.

This clonotype was counted a few times. CDR3 sequence (DNA): TGCAGTGCTGATAGAGACGCCATGGGTGGCTACACCTTC. Translating gives CSADRDAMGGYTF. The chain recombines TRBV20-1 with TRBJ1-2; D gene uncertain. CDR3 size: 13 residues. Trimming took off 5 bases at V and 7 bases at J, with 17 bases between the two ends. Germline lookup yields CDR1 DFQATT and CDR2 SNEGSKA (reference sequence).

This clonotype has a handful of counts. The CDR3 DNA is TGTGCCAGCAGCCTTGACAGGGCCAGGCAAGAGACCCAGTACTTC. Translation: CASSLDRARQETQYF. This chain connects TRBV7-8 to TRBJ2-5; 7 positions match TRBD1. CDR3 length: 15 amino acids. In germline, CDR1 is SGHVS, CDR2 FQNEAQ. Trimming removed 5 bases from V and 2 bases from J; junction bases left unmatched: 8.

Here the CDR3 DNA reads TGCAGTGCCCCCGACACTCGGAGCTCCTACGAGCAGTACTTC. Translated: CSAPDTRSSYEQYF. The genes are TRBV20-1 and TRBJ2-7; D gene ambiguous. The ends were cut back, 6 bases at V and 0 bases at J, with 15 bases in the middle. Germline CDR1 is DFQATT and CDR2 is SNEGSKA (reference sequence). The CDR3 contains 14 residues.

This clonotype was seen a few times. J is TRBJ1-5 and V is TRBV29-1, with D perhaps TRBD1 (6 bases). V gave up 7 bases and J gave up 8 bases, with 9 bases separating them. The germline V gene encodes CDR1 SQVTM and CDR2 ANQGSEA. CDR3 length equals 10 residues. The CDR3 protein is CSGQGKPQHF. In nucleotides, the CDR3 is TGCAGCGGCCAGGGGAAGCCCCAGCATTTT.

This clonotype was found a few times. The rearrangement joins TRBV4-1 to TRBJ2-1, with 9 positions matching TRBD2. The CDR3 has 18 amino acids. Germline trimming cut 4 bases from V and 3 bases from J; bases unmatched to any gene: 13. The V gene's germline CDR1 is MGHRA and CDR2 YSYEKL. CDR3 loop: CASSRNTARGGFYNEQFF. The DNA for the CDR3 is TGCGCCAGCAGCCGAAATACGGCGCGGGGGGGGTTCTACAATGAGCAGTTCTTC.

The chain uses TRBV4-3 and TRBJ2-5; D is ambiguous. The CDR3 sequence is 16 residues long. V lost 1 base to trimming and J lost 4 bases, with 16 bases between them. Germline loops: CDR1 LGHNA, CDR2 YSLEER. This CDR3 is CASSQALAALGETQYF. For the CDR3, the DNA is TGCGCCAGCAGCCAAGCGCTCGCAGCACTGGGAGAGACCCAGTACTTC.

This clonotype was detected a few times. V usage is TRBV5-6 and J usage is TRBJ1-2; D unclear. The germline V gene has CDR1 SGHDT and CDR2 YYEEEE. The germline V and J ends were trimmed by 1 base and 6 bases, with 4 bases remaining between them. The CDR3 totals 11 residues. As DNA, the CDR3 is TGTGCCAGCAGCTTGTTCGATGGCTACACCTTC. Protein sequence: CASSLFDGYTF. The whole variable domain, filled in from reference TRBV5-6 and TRBJ1-2, reads DAGVTQSPTHLIKTRGQQVTLRCSPKSGHDTVSWYQQALGQGPQFIFQYYEEEERQRGNFPDRFSGHQFPNYSSELNVNALLLGDSALYLCASSLFDGYTFGSGTRLTVV.

Ten or more counts support this clonotype. V gene TRBV5-1 combines with J gene TRBJ2-1; D is ambiguous. This CDR3 is 14 amino acids long. The V and J ends lost 6 bases and 7 bases respectively, with 17 bases between them. In germline, CDR1 is SGHRS, CDR2 YFSETQ. CDR3 protein: CASIDPGPLNEQFF. The CDR3 DNA is TGCGCCAGCATAGACCCCGGGCCCTTAAATGAGCAGTTCTTC.

Only a few counts were recorded for this clonotype. The chain employs TRBV27 and TRBJ1-2; 7 bases map to TRBD1. The length of the CDR3 is 12 residues. Germline CDR1 and CDR2: MNHEY and SMNVEV (reference sequence). V shed 3 bases and J 8 bases; nucleotides not matched to a gene: 3. The CDR3: CASSFGGQGYTF. The CDR3, as DNA: TGTGCCAGCAGTTTCGGGGGACAGGGCTACACCTTC.

This clonotype was observed a handful of times. This rearrangement joins TRBV5-5 to TRBJ2-5, with D maybe TRBD2 (7 bases). This CDR3 has 17 amino acids. Germline CDR1 and CDR2: SGHKS and YYEKEE (reference sequence). V dropped 0 bases and J dropped 1 base, with 16 bases sitting between them. As DNA, the CDR3 is TGTGCCAGCAGCTTGGCTTCAGCGGGACACTTCCAAGAGACCCAGTACTTC. Amino acids: CASSLASAGHFQETQYF.

The chain is built from TRBV4-3 and TRBJ1-4; D unclear. Looked up from germline, CDR1 is LGHNA and CDR2 is YSLEER. V was clipped by 0 bases and J by 0 bases, with 14 bases between them. The CDR3 sequence is 18 residues long. DNA for the CDR3: TGCGCCAGCAGCCAAGACCCCGAGGGATTTGCAACTAATGAAAAACTGTTTTTT. Translated: CASSQDPEGFATNEKLFF.

The genes are TRBV7-9 and TRBJ1-2; D gene ambiguous. Trimming cost V 0 bases and J 4 bases, with 6 bases left between them. The CDR3 is 13 amino acids. Germline V lookup: CDR1 SEHNR, CDR2 FQNEAQ (reference sequence). The CDR3 DNA reads TGTGCCAGCAGCTTAGCCAGACTCTATGGCTACACCTTC. Translation: CASSLARLYGYTF.

This clonotype was observed a handful of times. V gene TRBV7-2 combines with J gene TRBJ1-1, with D perhaps TRBD1 (5 bases). The CDR3 consists of 14 residues. The germline V and J ends were trimmed by 4 bases and 0 bases, with 9 bases remaining between them. CDR1 and CDR2 from the germline V gene are SGHTA and FQGNSA. The CDR3 sequence is CASSSMGVNTEAFF. The CDR3, as DNA: TGTGCCAGCAGCTCCATGGGGGTGAACACTGAAGCTTTCTTT.